The text below deals with one T cell receptor (beta chain). V was pared by 2 bases and J by 2 bases, with 4 bases of the junction left unmatched. The CDR3 has 14 amino acids. Germline assignment: CDR1 SGHRS and CDR2 YFSETQ. The data were obtained in a study of blood T cell repertoires in COVID-19. In the study's own analysis: How many nucleated cells were present was estimated from reference gene primer amplification. Clones were sequenced by immunoSEQ multiplex PCR, and TCRdb holds only the in-frame ones, with some missing. V, J and clone size were drawn from that table, and D and trimming were deduced from the DNA. The sample lists about 81,000 clones; approximately 82% were seen once.

The chain carries TRBV5-1 and TRBJ2-7; 7 bases map to TRBD1. The sequence derives from a human donor in a cohort sampled during active COVID-19. Sequenced: peripheral blood. CDR3 in DNA: TGCGCCAGCAGCTTACAGGGGTTCCCCTACGAGCAGTACTTC. It specifies CASSLQGFPYEQYF.